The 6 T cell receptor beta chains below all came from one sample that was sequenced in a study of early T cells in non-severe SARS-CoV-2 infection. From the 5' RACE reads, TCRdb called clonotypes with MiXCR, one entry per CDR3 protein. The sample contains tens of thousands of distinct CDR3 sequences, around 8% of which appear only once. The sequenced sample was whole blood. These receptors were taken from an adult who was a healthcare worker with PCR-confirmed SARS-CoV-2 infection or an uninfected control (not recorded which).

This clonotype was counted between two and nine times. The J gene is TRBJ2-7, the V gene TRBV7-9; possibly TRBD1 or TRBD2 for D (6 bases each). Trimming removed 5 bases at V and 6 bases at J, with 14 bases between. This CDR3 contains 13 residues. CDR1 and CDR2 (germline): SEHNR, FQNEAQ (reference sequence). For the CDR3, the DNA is TGTGCCAGCAGCGGAGGGGGGACTCTCGAGCAGTACTTC. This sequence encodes CASSGGGTLEQYF.

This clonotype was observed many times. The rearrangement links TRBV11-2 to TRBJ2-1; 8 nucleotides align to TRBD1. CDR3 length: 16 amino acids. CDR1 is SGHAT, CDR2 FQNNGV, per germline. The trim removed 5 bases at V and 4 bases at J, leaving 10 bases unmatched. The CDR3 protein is CASSPRGTGDYNEQFF. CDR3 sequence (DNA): TGTGCCAGCAGCCCCAGGGGGACAGGCGATTACAATGAGCAGTTCTTC. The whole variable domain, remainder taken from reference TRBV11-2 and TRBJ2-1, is EAGVAQSPRYKIIEKRQSVAFWCNPISGHATLYWYQQILGQGPKLLIQFQNNGVVDDSQLPKDRFSAERLKGVDSTLKIQPAKLEDSAVYLCASSPRGTGDYNEQFFGPGTRLTVL.

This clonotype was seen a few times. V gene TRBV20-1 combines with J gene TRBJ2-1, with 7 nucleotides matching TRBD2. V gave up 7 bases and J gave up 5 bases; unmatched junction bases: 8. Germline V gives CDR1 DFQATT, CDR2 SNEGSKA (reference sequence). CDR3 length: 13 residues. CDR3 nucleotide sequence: TGCAGTGTCGGGGAGGGAGCGAACAATGAGCAGTTCTTC. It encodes CSVGEGANNEQFF.

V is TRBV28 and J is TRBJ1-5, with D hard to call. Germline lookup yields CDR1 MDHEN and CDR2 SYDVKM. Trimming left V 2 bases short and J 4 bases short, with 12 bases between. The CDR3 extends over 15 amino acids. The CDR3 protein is CASSLPNFPNQPQHF. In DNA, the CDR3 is TGTGCCAGCAGTTTACCGAATTTCCCAAATCAGCCCCAGCATTTT.

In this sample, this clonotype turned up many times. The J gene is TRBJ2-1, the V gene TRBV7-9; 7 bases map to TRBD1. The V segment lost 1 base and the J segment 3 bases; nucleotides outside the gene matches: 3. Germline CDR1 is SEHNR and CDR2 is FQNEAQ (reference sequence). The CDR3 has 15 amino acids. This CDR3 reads CASSLEQGNYNEQFF. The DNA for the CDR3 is TGTGCCAGCAGCTTAGAACAGGGGAACTACAATGAGCAGTTCTTC.

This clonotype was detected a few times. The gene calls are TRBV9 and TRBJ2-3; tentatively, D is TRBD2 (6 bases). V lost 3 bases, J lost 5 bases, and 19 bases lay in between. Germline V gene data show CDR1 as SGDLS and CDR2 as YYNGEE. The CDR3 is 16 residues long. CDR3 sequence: CASSERRVGSVDTQYF. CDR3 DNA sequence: TGTGCCAGCAGCGAGAGGAGGGTAGGAAGTGTAGATACGCAGTATTTT.